This record concerns one T cell receptor (beta chain) sequence. Its antigen is not known. Each CDR3 protein gets one entry after TCRdb re-called the reads with MiXCR. The sample contains 70,000 to 95,000 distinct CDR3 sequences, less than 30% of which appear only once. These data originate in a study of T cell repertoires in cytomegalovirus infection. Study context: Recently identified HLA-C-restricted CMV epitopes and well-studied HLA-B-restricted CMV epitopes were used by the study. A matching HLA type, together with CMV infection, was signaled by public TCR beta signatures.

Germline V gene data show CDR1 as MNHEY and CDR2 as SMNVEV (reference sequence). The CDR3 length is 14 residues. V lost 2 bases and J 3 bases, leaving 10 bases between the germline ends. General study findings and limits: Predominance within the ex vivo response was attributable to HLA-C-restricted CMV-specific TCR beta clonotypes. The cumulative frequency of public TCR beta families distinguished individuals who carried CMV together with the relevant HLA.

The TCR originated in a human donor in good health (CMV status not recorded). Some clones in this sample may be carry-over from other donors' samples. The source was CD8+ T cells from cultured PBMCs, collected from culture after CMV antigen stimulation. This chain uses TRBV27 with TRBJ1-1, with D perhaps TRBD1 (6 bases). DNA of the CDR3: TGTGCCAGCAGTTTAAGGGGGGGATACACTGAAGCTTTCTTT. Amino acid sequence: CASSLRGGYTEAFF.